These 27 T cell receptor beta chains share one sample of origin, sequenced in a study of OX40 agonist ivuxolimab in advanced cancers. TCRdb keeps only in-frame clones here, not all; method: immunoSEQ multiplex PCR. The sample gives about 64,000 clones, roughly 81% of which show up once; 2.5% to 3.5% is in the top ten. This material consisted of CD4+ or CD8+ T cells sorted from blood, taken in a trial of the OX40 agonist ivuxolimab. These receptors originate from an adult with an advanced solid tumor such as melanoma, head and neck, liver or kidney cancer.

This rearrangement joins TRBV5-4 to TRBJ1-3, with TRBD1 identical over 8 bases. CDR1 is SGHNT and CDR2 is YYREEE in the germline V gene (reference sequence). The V gene end was trimmed by 4 bases and the J gene end by 3 bases; junction bases not matched to a gene: 3. CDR3 size: 14 residues. Here the CDR3 DNA reads TGTGCCAGCAGCCGGGACAGGAGTGGAAACACCATATATTTT. Translated: CASSRDRSGNTIYF.

The chain combines TRBV19 with TRBJ2-1, with 12 bases aligning to TRBD2. The ends lost 2 bases at V and 4 bases at J; junction bases unmatched: 9. The CDR3 has 18 amino acids. Germline values: CDR1 LNHDA, CDR2 SQIVND (reference sequence). CDR3 nucleotide sequence: TGTGCCAGTAGTATAAGGCCTAGCGGGGGGGCCGTATACAATGAGCAGTTCTTC. This gives the protein CASSIRPSGGAVYNEQFF.

In its sample, this clone was seen once. The chain combines TRBV19 with TRBJ1-1, with TRBD1 matching over 8 bases. Germline V gene sequence: CDR1 LNHDA, CDR2 SQIVND (reference sequence). The CDR3 extends over 14 amino acids. J lost 5 bases, V lost 3 bases, and 5 bases had no gene match. CDR3 amino acids: CASSILDRETEAFF. DNA of the CDR3: TGTGCCAGTAGTATTCTGGACAGGGAGACTGAAGCTTTCTTT. Full variable domain (remainder filled in from reference TRBV19 and TRBJ1-1): DGGITQSPKYLFRKEGQNVTLSCEQNLNHDAMYWYRQDPGQGLRLIYYSQIVNDFQKGDIAEGYSVSREKKESFPLTVTSAQKNPTAFYLCASSILDRETEAFFGQGTRLTVV.

This chain links TRBV6-5 with TRBJ1-2; no reliable D call. Germline CDR1 and CDR2: MNHEY and SVGAGI. The CDR3 contains 14 residues. The V gene lost 5 bases and the J gene lost 0 bases, with 10 bases spanning the gap. The CDR3 spells CASSDPRTNYGYTF. The CDR3 DNA is TGTGCCAGCAGTGACCCCCGAACTAACTATGGCTACACCTTC.

The chain combines TRBV7-2 with TRBJ2-3; weak D call: TRBD2 (6 bases). Germline CDR1 is SGHTA and CDR2 is FQGNSA. The CDR3 totals 15 residues. V was trimmed by 3 bases and J by 6 bases, leaving 16 bases between them. The CDR3 is CASSFVLAEGDTQYF. The CDR3 DNA reads as TGTGCCAGCAGCTTTGTGTTAGCGGAGGGGGATACGCAGTATTTT.

The rearrangement joins TRBV7-2 to TRBJ1-6; 8 positions match TRBD1. V was pared by 7 bases and J by 10 bases, with 6 bases of the junction left unmatched. The CDR3 covers 13 residues. CDR1 is SGHTA and CDR2 is FQGNSA in the germline V gene. The CDR3 is CASNDRGESPLHF. DNA of the CDR3: TGTGCCAGCAACGACAGGGGAGAGTCACCCCTCCACTTT.

This chain connects TRBV28 to TRBJ2-4; D gene ambiguous. In germline, CDR1 is MDHEN, CDR2 SYDVKM. The CDR3 consists of 15 residues. Trimming removed 3 bases from V and 3 bases from J, with 12 bases in between. The CDR3 sequence is CASSLWAGSKNIQYF. DNA of the CDR3: TGTGCCAGCAGTTTGTGGGCAGGTAGCAAAAACATTCAGTACTTC.

The chain has TRBV5-1 and TRBJ2-7, with TRBD1 matching over 7 bases. The J segment lost 3 bases and the V segment lost 4 bases, leaving 7 bases of the junction unmatched. CDR1 SGHRS and CDR2 YFSETQ come from the germline V gene. The CDR3 extends over 14 amino acids. The CDR3: CASSLGQAVYEQYF. Written as DNA, the CDR3 is TGCGCCAGCAGCCTCGGACAGGCCGTCTACGAGCAGTACTTC.

This chain joins TRBV10-3 and TRBJ2-3, with 7 bases aligning to TRBD1. The J segment lost 2 bases and the V segment lost 4 bases, leaving 3 bases of the junction unmatched. CDR3 size: 14 residues. CDR1 is ENHRY, CDR2 SYGVKD, per germline. This CDR3 reads CAISGGQITDTQYF. The CDR3 DNA follows: TGTGCCATCAGTGGGGGACAGATCACAGATACGCAGTATTTT.

The gene calls are TRBV5-1 and TRBJ1-2, with TRBD1 matching over 7 bases. The ends lost 0 bases at V and 7 bases at J; junction bases unmatched: 9. The CDR3 loop spans 15 amino acids. CDR1 is SGHRS and CDR2 is YFSETQ in the germline V gene. The CDR3 region is CASSLAPAGGSGYTF. The CDR3 nucleotides read TGCGCCAGCAGCTTGGCCCCGGCAGGGGGAAGTGGCTACACCTTC.

The chain combines TRBV5-6 with TRBJ2-7, with D hard to call. V dropped 2 bases and J dropped 1 base, with 16 bases sitting between them. CDR3 length: 16 amino acids. Germline V gene sequence: CDR1 SGHDT, CDR2 YYEEEE. The CDR3 DNA reads TGTGCCAGCAGCTTCGGCCCGGCCGGTTGGTCCTACGAGCAGTACTTC. Its translation is CASSFGPAGWSYEQYF.

The chain uses TRBV7-9 and TRBJ2-3; tentative D call: TRBD2 (5 bases). This CDR3 has 16 residues. Looked up from germline, CDR1 is SEHNR and CDR2 is FQNEAQ (reference sequence). Trimming cost V 4 bases and J 0 bases, with 14 bases left between them. Here the CDR3 DNA reads TGTGCCAGCAGCTCCCTCGCGCTAGCTAGCACAGATACGCAGTATTTT. This translates into CASSSLALASTDTQYF.

J is TRBJ2-5 and V is TRBV11-2; 10 nucleotides agree with TRBD2. The length of the CDR3 is 17 residues. Germline-derived CDR1 and CDR2 are SGHAT and FQNNGV. V was pared by 1 base and J by 5 bases, with 10 bases of the junction left unmatched. The CDR3 DNA reads as TGTGCCAGCAGCTTAGTTGCAAGCGGGGGGGCCCGGGAGACCCAGTACTTC. Its protein product is CASSLVASGGARETQYF.

The DNA for the CDR3 is TGTGCCAGCAGTGAGGGACAGGAGAACACTGAAGCTTTCTTT. It codes for CASSEGQENTEAFF. J is TRBJ1-1 and V is TRBV5-4; 8 bases line up with TRBD1. V lost 5 bases to trimming and J lost 1 base; unmatched junction nucleotides: 4. Germline-derived CDR1 and CDR2 are SGHNT and YYREEE (reference sequence). CDR3 length: 14 amino acids. Using reference TRBV5-4 and TRBJ1-1 for the parts outside the CDR3, the full variable domain is ETGVTQSPTHLIKTRGQQVTLRCSSQSGHNTVSWYQQALGQGPQFIFQYYREEENGRGNFPPRFSGLQFPNYSSELNVNALELDDSALYLCASSEGQENTEAFFGQGTRLTVV.

This rearrangement joins TRBV5-6 to TRBJ2-2; D may match TRBD1 or TRBD2 (5 bases each). The length of the CDR3 is 19 residues. The V end lost 0 bases, the J end lost 0 bases, and 18 bases lay between the germline ends. Germline loops: CDR1 SGHDT, CDR2 YYEEEE. In DNA form, the CDR3 reads TGTGCCAGCAGCTTGGCTGCCGGGACGGATTACGCGAACACCGGGGAGCTGTTTTTT. This codes for CASSLAAGTDYANTGELFF.

V is TRBV4-1 and J is TRBJ2-6, with 8 bases that match TRBD1. The V segment lost 8 bases and the J segment 2 bases; nucleotides outside the gene matches: 5. From germline, CDR1 is MGHRA and CDR2 YSYEKL. There are 15 residues in the CDR3. CDR3 DNA sequence: TGCGCCAGCGCCAGGGGGCAAGCTGGGGCCAACGTCCTGACTTTC. Amino acid sequence: CASARGQAGANVLTF.

The genes are TRBV11-3 and TRBJ1-6; D uncertain. The germline CDR1 and CDR2 sequences are SGHNT and YENEEA. Trimming took off 1 base at V and 8 bases at J, with 9 bases between the two ends. CDR3 length: 14 residues. The DNA of the CDR3 is TGTGCCAGCAGCTTAGGGGCCCCGGATTCACCCCTCCACTTT. This translates into CASSLGAPDSPLHF.

The chain recombines TRBV28 with TRBJ2-5, with 11 positions matching TRBD1. CDR1 MDHEN and CDR2 SYDVKM come from the germline V gene. There are 17 residues in the CDR3. V shed 5 bases and J 4 bases; nucleotides not matched to a gene: 12. The CDR3 coding sequence is TGTGCCAGCAGTCCTACTCGGACAGGGGGCTGGAGAGAGACCCAGTACTTC. This translates into CASSPTRTGGWRETQYF.

The chain couples TRBV6-5 to TRBJ1-2; D might be TRBD1 (6 bases). The CDR3 covers 14 residues. Trimming took 6 bases from V and 4 from J, leaving 15 bases between them. Germline CDR1 reads MNHEY; CDR2 reads SVGAGI. The CDR3 is CASSPEGDRYGYTF. CDR3 nucleotides: TGTGCCAGCAGCCCCGAGGGGGATCGCTATGGCTACACCTTC.

The CDR3 DNA follows: TGTGCCAGCTCACTCGACCGGGACGGCGACAATGAGCAGTTCTTC. Translating it yields CASSLDRDGDNEQFF. The gene calls are TRBV18 and TRBJ2-1, with D perhaps being TRBD1 or TRBD2 (5 bases each). The CDR3 contains 15 residues. The V gene's germline CDR1 is KGHSH and CDR2 LQKENI. Between the trimmed V and J ends, which lost 4 bases and 5 bases, there was a span of 15 bases.

The chain combines TRBV6-1 with TRBJ2-1; 11 positions match TRBD2. This CDR3 has 15 amino acids. V lost 4 bases and J lost 9; bases outside the gene matches: 8. Germline V gene data show CDR1 as MNHNS and CDR2 as SASEGT. The CDR3 region has the DNA TGTGCCAGCAGTGCCTCGGGTAGCGGGAGGGGTGAGCAGTTCTTC. It translates to CASSASGSGRGEQFF.

V and J are TRBV19 and TRBJ2-7; D gene ambiguous. The CDR3 is made up of 13 amino acids. Deletions cut 5 bases from V and 4 bases from J, with 12 bases between. Germline CDR1 is LNHDA and CDR2 is SQIVND (reference sequence). The CDR3 nucleotides are TGTGCCAGTAGTCGCACCACCATATACGAGCAGTACTTC. Encoded protein: CASSRTTIYEQYF. Full variable domain (remainder filled in from reference TRBV19 and TRBJ2-7): DGGITQSPKYLFRKEGQNVTLSCEQNLNHDAMYWYRQDPGQGLRLIYYSQIVNDFQKGDIAEGYSVSREKKESFPLTVTSAQKNPTAFYLCASSRTTIYEQYFGPGTRLTVT.

Remarks on this clone: The same CDR3 also results from other DNA sequences found in this sample. The chain recombines TRBV5-1 with TRBJ1-5; TRBD1 matches at 8 bases. Germline-derived CDR1 and CDR2 are SGHRS and YFSETQ. This CDR3 has 14 amino acids. V shed 4 bases and J 5 bases; nucleotides not matched to a gene: 5. The CDR3 reads CASSPGQGDQPQHF. DNA of the CDR3: TGCGCCAGCAGCCCCGGACAGGGTGATCAGCCCCAGCATTTT.

The chain has TRBV30 and TRBJ1-4; maybe TRBD1 (6 bases). The CDR3 is 15 amino acids. Germline loops: CDR1 GTSNPN, CDR2 SVGIG (reference sequence). The V end was cut by 2 bases, the J end by 4 bases, with 14 bases between. The CDR3, as DNA: TGTGCCTGGAGTCCTTTGGGGACAAGTAATGAAAAACTGTTTTTT. It specifies CAWSPLGTSNEKLFF.

The chain has TRBV6-5 and TRBJ2-1; D may be TRBD2 (7 bases). Germline V lookup: CDR1 MNHEY, CDR2 SVGAGI. Trimming left V 7 bases short and J 9 bases short, with 13 bases between. The CDR3 totals 12 residues. In nucleotides, the CDR3 is TGTGCCAGCAAAGGGGGGAGGGGTGAGCAGTTCTTC. It yields the protein CASKGGRGEQFF.

This clone has only a few counts. The chain is built from TRBV27 and TRBJ2-1; D is ambiguous. Germline V gene data show CDR1 as MNHEY and CDR2 as SMNVEV (reference sequence). Trimming cost V 6 bases and J 2 bases, with 14 bases left between them. The CDR3 is made up of 15 amino acids. DNA for the CDR3: TGTGCCAGCAGCCCGTGGGCCTCGCCCTACAATGAGCAGTTCTTC. It translates to CASSPWASPYNEQFF.

The CDR3 here is CASSSSGGSSYEQYF. CDR3 nucleotides: TGTGCCAGCAGCTCCTCTGGGGGTAGCTCCTACGAGCAGTACTTC. The chain joins TRBV28 to TRBJ2-7; D may match TRBD1 or TRBD2 (5 bases each). CDR3 length: 15 residues. From germline, CDR1 is MDHEN and CDR2 SYDVKM. With 6 bases removed from V and 0 bases from J, the gap between germline ends came to 15 bases.